This record covers a single T cell receptor beta chain. Antigen: not known. CDR3 length equals 16 residues. Germline V CDR1 and CDR2: LGHDT, YNNKEL (reference sequence). The data originate from a study of monozygotic twins with inflammatory bowel disease. Study-wide findings and caveats: Lower TCRbeta diversity (inverse Simpson) was seen in IBD patients than in healthy co-twins. Individual T cell subtypes were not distinguishable.

Nested PCRs of approximately 16 and 10 cycles, two in total, were run on TCRalpha and TCRbeta cDNA. Reprocessing the 5' RACE reads, TCRdb reports a single entry for every CDR3 protein and omits DNA. The sample data list some 330,000 distinct CDR3 sequences. The sample was blood. The J gene is TRBJ2-3, the V gene TRBV3-1; the TRBD2 assignment by TCRdb is unverifiable without DNA. This TCR came from a human donor with ulcerative colitis or Crohn's disease, or a healthy co-twin of an affected twin (not recorded which). This chain's CDR3 is CASSQGDSFGTDTQYF.